A single sample is the source of the 27 T cell receptor beta chains below, sequenced in a study of blood T cell repertoires in COVID-19. The assay was immunoSEQ multiplex PCR, and TCRdb's table has in-frame clones only and misses some. The sample shows approximately 220,000 clones, 80% to 90% of them seen only once. Sample: peripheral blood. The receptors originated from a woman over 75 with acute or convalescent COVID-19.

The chain recombines TRBV11-1 with TRBJ2-1; 7 bases align to TRBD2. The J segment lost 4 bases and the V segment lost 4 bases, leaving 4 bases of the junction unmatched. Germline CDR1 is SGHAT and CDR2 is FQDESV (reference sequence). This CDR3 has 14 amino acids. CDR3 nucleotides: TGTGCCAGCAGCTCAATAGCGGGTTACAATGAGCAGTTCTTC. Encoded protein: CASSSIAGYNEQFF.

The chain is built from TRBV10-2 and TRBJ2-5; 8 positions agree with TRBD2. The CDR3 is 15 amino acids. Germline V gives CDR1 WSHSY, CDR2 SAAADI. The V gene end was trimmed by 8 bases and the J gene end by 5 bases; junction bases not matched to a gene: 13. The CDR3, as DNA: TGCGCCAGCGCCCTATGGCGGGAGGTTGGGGAGACCCAGTACTTC. It codes for CASALWREVGETQYF.

This chain links TRBV5-1 with TRBJ2-1; TRBD2 agrees at 7 bases. This CDR3 spans 15 amino acids. V was pared by 2 bases and J by 6 bases, with 8 bases of the junction left unmatched. CDR1 is SGHRS and CDR2 is YFSETQ in the germline V gene. The CDR3 reads CASSLEGGPPNEQFF. The CDR3 nucleotides read TGCGCCAGCAGCTTAGAGGGAGGGCCGCCCAATGAGCAGTTCTTC. The full variable domain, its missing parts supplied by reference TRBV5-1 and TRBJ2-1, is KAGVTQTPRYLIKTRGQQVTLSCSPISGHRSVSWYQQTPGQGLQFLFEYFSETQRNKGNFPGRFSGRQFSNSRSEMNVSTLELGDSALYLCASSLEGGPPNEQFFGPGTRLTVL.

A few counts support this clone. As DNA, the CDR3 is TGTGCCAGTAGTATAGGGCCAGGGGCTTCCAAAAACATTCAGTACTTC. Its protein product is CASSIGPGASKNIQYF. The rearrangement links TRBV19 to TRBJ2-4; TRBD1 might be the D (6 bases). CDR1 is LNHDA and CDR2 is SQIVND in the germline V gene (reference sequence). V was cut by 1 base and J by 2 bases, with 12 bases left in between. This CDR3 is built from 16 residues.

As DNA, the CDR3 is TGTGCCATCACATCTCAGTCCGACTATGGCTACACCTTC. Translation gives CAITSQSDYGYTF. V is TRBV10-3 and J is TRBJ1-2; D gene ambiguous. Deletions cut 7 bases from V and 3 bases from J, with 12 bases between. The germline gives CDR1 ENHRY, CDR2 SYGVKD. The CDR3 sequence is 13 residues long.

The chain carries TRBV10-3 and TRBJ2-5; D gene unclear. Germline V gene data show CDR1 as ENHRY and CDR2 as SYGVKD. The CDR3 loop spans 13 amino acids. V lost 0 bases to trimming and J lost 2 bases, with 4 bases between them. CDR3 sequence: CAISESPQETQYF. In nucleotides, the CDR3 is TGTGCCATCAGTGAGTCCCCACAAGAGACCCAGTACTTC.

This clone has more than one count but fewer than ten. The rearrangement uses TRBV5-1 and TRBJ2-1; 10 nucleotides line up with TRBD2. CDR1 is SGHRS and CDR2 is YFSETQ in the germline V gene. This CDR3 has 17 residues. J gave up 3 bases and V 4 bases, and 10 bases lay outside the gene matches. The CDR3 spells CASSPGLAGDNYNEQFF. The CDR3 region has the DNA TGCGCCAGCAGCCCCGGTCTAGCGGGGGACAACTACAATGAGCAGTTCTTC.

The J gene is TRBJ2-7, the V gene TRBV7-9; no definite D call. Germline V CDR1 and CDR2: SEHNR, FQNEAQ (reference sequence). The CDR3 spans 11 residues. Trimming took off 5 bases at V and 7 bases at J, with 9 bases between the two ends. Written as DNA, the CDR3 is TGTGCCAGCAGCCTGACTTGGGAGCAGTACTTC. Residues: CASSLTWEQYF. The variable domain in full, with the rest retrieved from reference TRBV7-9 and TRBJ2-7, is DTGVSQNPRHKITKRGQNVTFRCDPISEHNRLYWYRQTLGQGPEFLTYFQNEAQLEKSRLLSDRFSAERPKGSFSTLEIQRTEQGDSAMYLCASSLTWEQYFGPGTRLTVT.

The chain uses TRBV24-1 and TRBJ2-1, with D tentatively TRBD1 (5 bases). With 2 bases removed from V and 0 bases from J, the gap between germline ends came to 19 bases. This CDR3 spans 19 amino acids. The germline gives CDR1 KGHDR, CDR2 SFDVKD. This CDR3 is CATSDSPGNTASSYNEQFF. The CDR3 nucleotides read TGTGCCACCAGTGATTCTCCAGGGAACACTGCTAGCTCCTACAATGAGCAGTTCTTC.

J is TRBJ2-1 and V is TRBV5-1, with 8 nucleotides matching TRBD1. CDR1 and CDR2 (germline): SGHRS, YFSETQ. V dropped 0 bases and J dropped 5; count of bases not matched to a gene: 7. The CDR3 sequence is 16 residues long. The CDR3 loop is CASSLVVGQANNEQFF. In nucleotides, the CDR3 is TGCGCCAGCAGCTTGGTGGTGGGACAGGCTAACAATGAGCAGTTCTTC.

This clone was counted between two and nine times. The J gene is TRBJ2-7, the V gene TRBV18, with 10 nucleotides matching TRBD2. CDR3 size: 16 residues. Germline V CDR1 and CDR2: KGHSH, LQKENI. J lost 4 bases, V lost 5 bases, and 11 bases had no gene match. CDR3 protein: CASSSSRTSGEYEQYF. The CDR3 DNA is TGTGCCAGCTCATCCTCTAGGACTAGCGGAGAATACGAGCAGTACTTC.

The V call is TRBV4-3, the J call TRBJ1-5; the D is unclear. This CDR3 has 13 amino acids. Trimming took 6 bases from V and 5 from J, leaving 11 bases between them. The V gene's germline CDR1 is LGHNA and CDR2 YSLEER. The CDR3 nucleotides are TGCGCCAGCAGTTTATCTTATGATCAGCCCCAGCATTTT. Translating it yields CASSLSYDQPQHF.

The V gene is TRBV18, the J gene TRBJ2-7; 8 nucleotides line up with TRBD1. CDR1 and CDR2 from the germline V gene are KGHSH and LQKENI. The V and J ends lost 3 bases and 3 bases, in that order; junction bases with no gene match: 4. The CDR3 covers 14 residues. The CDR3 DNA is TGTGCCAGCTCACCGGACAGGGACGACTACGAGCAGTACTTC. It encodes CASSPDRDDYEQYF.

The J gene is TRBJ2-4, the V gene TRBV29-1; 10 positions match TRBD2. V was clipped by 4 bases and J by 4 bases; unmatched bases: 7. Germline V lookup: CDR1 SQVTM, CDR2 ANQGSEA. The CDR3 is 15 residues long. Written as DNA, the CDR3 is TGCAGCGTTGGATCCCGTAGCGGGAGGAAAAACATTCAGTACTTC. It encodes CSVGSRSGRKNIQYF.

This chain links TRBV3-1 (or the pseudogene TRBV3-2) with TRBJ2-5; 9 bases align to TRBD1. Germline V gene sequence: CDR1 LGHDT, CDR2 YNNKEL (reference sequence). The trim removed 1 base at V and 0 bases at J, leaving 3 bases unmatched. This CDR3 has 16 residues. CDR3 loop: CASSQGGTGYQETQYF. Here the CDR3 DNA reads TGTGCCAGCAGCCAAGGCGGGACAGGGTACCAAGAGACCCAGTACTTC.

V is TRBV13 and J is TRBJ2-3, with 13 bases that match TRBD2. The CDR3 loop spans 19 amino acids. Trimming cost V 4 bases and J 5 bases; bases outside gene matches: 15. Germline V gene data show CDR1 as PRHDT and CDR2 as FYEKMQ (reference sequence). CDR3 sequence reads: CASSSAGLAGDRSGDTQYF. As DNA, the CDR3 is TGTGCCAGCAGCTCAGCAGGACTAGCGGGAGACCGCTCAGGAGATACGCAGTATTTT.

This sequence joins TRBV9 and TRBJ2-5, with D unclear. V was pared by 5 bases and J by 1 base, with 12 bases between. Germline V gene lookup returns CDR1 SGDLS and CDR2 YYNGEE. The CDR3 consists of 14 residues. This CDR3 reads CASSRTGGQETQYF. The CDR3 DNA is TGTGCCAGCAGTCGAACTGGCGGCCAAGAGACCCAGTACTTC. The full variable domain, with the rest looked up from reference TRBV9 and TRBJ2-5, is DSGVTQTPKHLITATGQRVTLRCSPRSGDLSVYWYQQSLDQGLQFLIQYYNGEERAKGNILERFSAQQFPDLHSELNLSSLELGDSALYFCASSRTGGQETQYFGPGTRLLVL.

A single count supports this clone. This rearrangement joins TRBV5-4 to TRBJ2-3; 10 bases fit TRBD2. Germline V gene sequence: CDR1 SGHNT, CDR2 YYREEE (reference sequence). The CDR3 runs 15 residues. The J segment lost 2 bases and the V segment lost 6 bases, leaving 6 bases of the junction unmatched. CDR3 DNA sequence: TGTGCCAGCACCGTAGCGGGGGGCCCCACAGATACGCAGTATTTT. Residues: CASTVAGGPTDTQYF.

This clone appeared once. CDR3 coding DNA: TGTGCCAGTAGTTTGGGACTAGCGGGACTGGGGGATACGCAGTATTTT. Protein sequence: CASSLGLAGLGDTQYF. The chain couples TRBV19 to TRBJ2-3; TRBD2 matches 13 bases. V gave up 5 bases and J gave up 6 bases; unmatched junction bases: 8. Germline CDR1 and CDR2: LNHDA and SQIVND (reference sequence). The CDR3 has 16 residues. Filled out from reference TRBV19 and TRBJ2-3, the complete variable domain reads DGGITQSPKYLFRKEGQNVTLSCEQNLNHDAMYWYRQDPGQGLRLIYYSQIVNDFQKGDIAEGYSVSREKKESFPLTVTSAQKNPTAFYLCASSLGLAGLGDTQYFGPGTRLTVL.

The chain is built from TRBV19 and TRBJ2-1; weak D call: TRBD2 (5 bases). There are 14 residues in the CDR3. From germline, CDR1 is LNHDA and CDR2 SQIVND (reference sequence). V lost 3 bases and J lost 0, with 6 bases in between. CDR3 bases: TGTGCCAGTAGTATGGGGAGCTCCTACAATGAGCAGTTCTTC. As protein: CASSMGSSYNEQFF.

In this sample, this clone turned up many times. The chain recombines TRBV9 with TRBJ2-2; 14 positions match TRBD2. The CDR3 is 17 residues long. Germline-derived CDR1 and CDR2 are SGDLS and YYNGEE. V trimming: 5 bases; J trimming: 2 bases; junction bases outside the gene matches: 5. The CDR3 reads CASRGTSGSSNTGELFF. CDR3 nucleotides: TGTGCCAGCAGGGGGACTAGCGGGAGCTCCAACACCGGGGAGCTGTTTTTT. Supplemented by reference TRBV9 and TRBJ2-2, the full variable domain reads DSGVTQTPKHLITATGQRVTLRCSPRSGDLSVYWYQQSLDQGLQFLIQYYNGEERAKGNILERFSAQQFPDLHSELNLSSLELGDSALYFCASRGTSGSSNTGELFFGEGSRLTVL.

The chain employs TRBV5-1 and TRBJ2-2; 9 nucleotides line up with TRBD2. Looked up from germline, CDR1 is SGHRS and CDR2 is YFSETQ. The CDR3 consists of 16 residues. Trimming at V came to 4 bases and at J to 7 bases, leaving 11 bases not matched to a gene. The CDR3 region has the DNA TGCGCCAGCAGCGGGGGACTAGCCCTTATGGGCGGGGAGCTGTTTTTT. Translating it yields CASSGGLALMGGELFF. The full variable domain, with the rest looked up from reference TRBV5-1 and TRBJ2-2, is KAGVTQTPRYLIKTRGQQVTLSCSPISGHRSVSWYQQTPGQGLQFLFEYFSETQRNKGNFPGRFSGRQFSNSRSEMNVSTLELGDSALYLCASSGGLALMGGELFFGEGSRLTVL.

CDR3 sequence reads: CASSSLYVLSGGQETQYF. For the CDR3, the DNA is TGTGCCAGCAGCTCCCTATATGTGCTGAGCGGGGGGCAAGAGACCCAGTACTTC. This chain links TRBV11-3 with TRBJ2-5; 9 bases fit TRBD2. The length of the CDR3 is 18 residues. Germline CDR1 is SGHNT and CDR2 is YENEEA. Trimming at V came to 4 bases and at J to 2 bases, leaving 14 bases not matched to a gene.

In its sample, this clone was seen a few times. Additional DNA sequences in this sample encode the identical CDR3. The J gene is TRBJ1-1, the V gene TRBV7-3; tentative D call: TRBD1 (5 bases). This CDR3 is 14 amino acids long. Germline assignment: CDR1 SGHTA and CDR2 FQGTGA. V dropped 5 bases and J dropped 5 bases, with 15 bases sitting between them. Here the CDR3 DNA reads TGTGCCAGCAGCCCAACTGGGGGAGGAACTGAAGCTTTCTTT. Translation gives CASSPTGGGTEAFF.

This clone was observed a single time. The J gene is TRBJ1-1, the V gene TRBV9; D perhaps matches TRBD1 (6 bases). Looked up from germline, CDR1 is SGDLS and CDR2 is YYNGEE. CDR3 size: 14 residues. Trimming shortened V by 3 bases and J by 4 bases, and 13 bases separated the two germline ends. The CDR3 DNA is TGTGCCAGCAGCGCCGAAGTGGGGGCCACTGAAGCTTTCTTT. Translation gives CASSAEVGATEAFF.

This clone was counted only a few times. This chain uses TRBV28 with TRBJ1-6; 10 nucleotides line up with TRBD1. The CDR3 is 15 amino acids. CDR1 is MDHEN, CDR2 SYDVKM, per germline. The V and J ends lost 6 bases and 8 bases, in that order; junction bases with no gene match: 7. The CDR3 here is CASRPTGGAYSPLHF. CDR3 in DNA: TGTGCCAGCAGACCGACAGGGGGCGCGTATTCACCCCTCCACTTT.

The V call is TRBV19, the J call TRBJ2-7; D uncertain. This CDR3 region has 17 residues. CDR1 LNHDA and CDR2 SQIVND come from the germline V gene (reference sequence). The V and J ends lost 6 bases and 0 bases respectively, with 21 bases between them. The CDR3 loop is CASSQSLTTGSSYEQYF. The CDR3 DNA follows: TGTGCCAGTAGCCAGTCCCTGACCACGGGTAGCTCCTACGAGCAGTACTTC.